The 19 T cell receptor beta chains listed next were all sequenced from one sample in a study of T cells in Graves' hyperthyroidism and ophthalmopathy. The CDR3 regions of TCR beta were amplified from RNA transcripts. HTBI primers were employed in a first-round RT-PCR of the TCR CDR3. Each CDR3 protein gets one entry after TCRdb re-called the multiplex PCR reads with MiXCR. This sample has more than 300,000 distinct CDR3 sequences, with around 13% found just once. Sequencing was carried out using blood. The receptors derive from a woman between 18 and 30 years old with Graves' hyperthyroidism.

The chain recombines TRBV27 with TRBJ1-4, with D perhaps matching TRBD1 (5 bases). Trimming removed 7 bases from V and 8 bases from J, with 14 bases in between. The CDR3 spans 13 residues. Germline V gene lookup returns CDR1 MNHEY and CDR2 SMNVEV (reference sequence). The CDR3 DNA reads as TGTGCCAGCAAGCTTTGGGGGGACGAAAAACTGTTTTTT. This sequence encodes CASKLWGDEKLFF.

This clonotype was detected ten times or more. The CDR3 DNA sequence: TGTGCCAGCAGCTTTCAAGGACAGGAGGCAAGATCACCCCTCCACTTT. It yields the protein CASSFQGQEARSPLHF. V is TRBV13 and J is TRBJ1-6; 7 bases agree with TRBD1. The germline V gene encodes CDR1 PRHDT and CDR2 FYEKMQ (reference sequence). V gave up 3 bases and J gave up 10 bases; unmatched junction bases: 12. CDR3 size: 16 residues.

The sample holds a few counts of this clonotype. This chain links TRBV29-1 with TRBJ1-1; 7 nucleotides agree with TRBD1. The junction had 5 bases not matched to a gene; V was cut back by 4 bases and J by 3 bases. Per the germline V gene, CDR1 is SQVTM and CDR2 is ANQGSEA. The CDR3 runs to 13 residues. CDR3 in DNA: TGCAGCGTTGGAACAGGGGTTTACACTGAAGCTTTCTTT. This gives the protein CSVGTGVYTEAFF.

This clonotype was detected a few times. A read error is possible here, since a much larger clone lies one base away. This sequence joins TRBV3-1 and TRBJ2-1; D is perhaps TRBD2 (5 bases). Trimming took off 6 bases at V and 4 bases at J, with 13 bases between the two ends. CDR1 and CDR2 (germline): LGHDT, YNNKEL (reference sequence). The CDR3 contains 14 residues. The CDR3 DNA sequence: TGTGCCAGCAGTCCGGTACTAGATTACAATGAGCAGTTCTTC. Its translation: CASSPVLDYNEQFF.

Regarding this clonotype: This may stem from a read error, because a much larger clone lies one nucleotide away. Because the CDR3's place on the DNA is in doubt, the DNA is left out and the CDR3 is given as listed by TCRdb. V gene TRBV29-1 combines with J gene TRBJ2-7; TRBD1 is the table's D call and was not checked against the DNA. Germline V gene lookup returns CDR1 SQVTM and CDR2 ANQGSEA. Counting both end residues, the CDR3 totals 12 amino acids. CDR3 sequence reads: CSVGTGAGERYF.

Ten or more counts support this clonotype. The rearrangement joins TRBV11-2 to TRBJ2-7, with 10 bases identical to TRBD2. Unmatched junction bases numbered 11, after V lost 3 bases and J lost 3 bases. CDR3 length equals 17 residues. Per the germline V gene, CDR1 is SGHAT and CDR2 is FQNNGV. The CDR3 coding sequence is TGTGCCAGCAGCTTCCGAGCGGGGGGGCCCATAAACTACGAGCAGTACTTC. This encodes CASSFRAGGPINYEQYF.

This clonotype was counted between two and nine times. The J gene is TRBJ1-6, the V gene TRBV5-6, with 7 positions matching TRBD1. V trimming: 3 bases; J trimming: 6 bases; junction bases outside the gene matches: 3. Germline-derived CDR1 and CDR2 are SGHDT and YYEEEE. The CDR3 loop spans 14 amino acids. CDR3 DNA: TGTGCCAGCAGCTCGACAGGGCGTAATTCACCCCTCCACTTT. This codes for CASSSTGRNSPLHF.

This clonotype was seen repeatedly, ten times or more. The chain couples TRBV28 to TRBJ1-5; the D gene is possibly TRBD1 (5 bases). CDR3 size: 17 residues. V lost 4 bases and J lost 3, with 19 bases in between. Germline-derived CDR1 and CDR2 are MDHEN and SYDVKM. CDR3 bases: TGTGCCAGCAGTTCCTATTACGCCGACAGCAACAATCAGCCCCAGCATTTT. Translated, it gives CASSSYYADSNNQPQHF.

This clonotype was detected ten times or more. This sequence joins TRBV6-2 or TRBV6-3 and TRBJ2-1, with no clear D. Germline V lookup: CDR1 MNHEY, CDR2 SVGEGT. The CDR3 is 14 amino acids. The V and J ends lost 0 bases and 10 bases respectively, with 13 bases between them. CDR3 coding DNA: TGTGCCAGCAGTTACTCGTTGCTGGGCGTGGAGCAGTTCTTC. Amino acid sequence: CASSYSLLGVEQFF.

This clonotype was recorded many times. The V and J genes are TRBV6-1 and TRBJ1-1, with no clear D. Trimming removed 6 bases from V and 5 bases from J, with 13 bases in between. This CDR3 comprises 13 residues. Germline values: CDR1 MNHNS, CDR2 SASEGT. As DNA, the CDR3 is TGTGCCAGCAGGTCAACCCCGAATACTGAAGCTTTCTTT. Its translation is CASRSTPNTEAFF.

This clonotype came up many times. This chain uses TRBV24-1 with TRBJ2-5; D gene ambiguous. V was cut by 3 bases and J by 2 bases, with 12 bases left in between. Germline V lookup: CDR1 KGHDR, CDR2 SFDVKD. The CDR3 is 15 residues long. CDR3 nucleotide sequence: TGTGCCACCAGTGATAATGTTGGGCCACAAGAGACCCAGTACTTC. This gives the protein CATSDNVGPQETQYF.

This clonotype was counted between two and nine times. CDR3 loop: CASSLGRRGTPNWALDTQYF. In DNA form, the CDR3 reads TGTGCCAGCAGCTTGGGGAGGAGAGGGACACCAAATTGGGCCCTAGATACGCAGTATTTT. The rearrangement joins TRBV5-6 to TRBJ2-3; D is perhaps TRBD1 (6 bases). The length of the CDR3 is 20 residues. Germline V gene sequence: CDR1 SGHDT, CDR2 YYEEEE. The V end was cut by 0 bases, the J end by 5 bases, with 28 bases between.

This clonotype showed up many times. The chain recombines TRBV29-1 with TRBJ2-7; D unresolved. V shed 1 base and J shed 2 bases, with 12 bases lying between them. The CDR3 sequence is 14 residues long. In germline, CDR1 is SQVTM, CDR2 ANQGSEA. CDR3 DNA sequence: TGCAGCGTTGAAGGTGGTAACGGGCCCTACGAGCAGTACTTC. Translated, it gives CSVEGGNGPYEQYF.

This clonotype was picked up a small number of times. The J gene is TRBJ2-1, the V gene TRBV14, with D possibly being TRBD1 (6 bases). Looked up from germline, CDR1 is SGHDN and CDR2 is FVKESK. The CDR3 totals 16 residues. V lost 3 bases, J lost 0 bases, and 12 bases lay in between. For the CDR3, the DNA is TGTGCCAGCAGCCAGGGACATTGGAGCTCCTACAATGAGCAGTTCTTC. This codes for CASSQGHWSSYNEQFF.

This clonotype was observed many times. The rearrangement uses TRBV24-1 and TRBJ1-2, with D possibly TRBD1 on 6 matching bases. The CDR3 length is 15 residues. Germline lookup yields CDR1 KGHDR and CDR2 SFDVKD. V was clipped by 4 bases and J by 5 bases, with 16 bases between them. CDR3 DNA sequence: TGTGCCACCAGTGACCTACAGGGCGACGGGTATGGCTACACCTTC. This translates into CATSDLQGDGYGYTF.

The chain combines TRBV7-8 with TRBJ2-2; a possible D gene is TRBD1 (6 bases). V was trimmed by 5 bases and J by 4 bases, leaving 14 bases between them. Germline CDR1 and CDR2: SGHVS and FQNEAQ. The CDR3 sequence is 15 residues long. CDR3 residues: CASSPYREFTGELFF. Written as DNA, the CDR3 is TGTGCCAGCAGCCCCTACAGGGAATTCACCGGGGAGCTGTTTTTT.

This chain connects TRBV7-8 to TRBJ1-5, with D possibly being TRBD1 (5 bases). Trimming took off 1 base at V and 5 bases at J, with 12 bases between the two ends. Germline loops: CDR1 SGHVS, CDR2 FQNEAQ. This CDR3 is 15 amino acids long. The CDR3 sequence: CASSLEGSRYQPQHF. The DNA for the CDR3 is TGTGCCAGCAGCTTAGAGGGGAGTAGATATCAGCCCCAGCATTTT.

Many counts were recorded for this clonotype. CDR3 sequence reads: CASTPFLGEETQYF. The DNA for the CDR3 is TGTGCCAGCACCCCGTTCCTCGGGGAAGAGACCCAGTACTTC. The chain is built from TRBV12-3 or TRBV12-4 and TRBJ2-5; tentatively, D is TRBD2 (5 bases). The CDR3 spans 14 residues. V gave up 7 bases and J gave up 3 bases, with 15 bases separating them.

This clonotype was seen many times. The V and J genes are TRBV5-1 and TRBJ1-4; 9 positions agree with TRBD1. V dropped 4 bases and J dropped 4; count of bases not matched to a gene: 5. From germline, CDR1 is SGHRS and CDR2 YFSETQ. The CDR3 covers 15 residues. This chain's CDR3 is CASSLQGAYNEKLFF. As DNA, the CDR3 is TGCGCCAGCAGCCTACAGGGGGCTTATAATGAAAAACTGTTTTTT.